The clone carrying this T cell receptor beta chain was seen at least ten times. These data come from a study of T cells in Graves' hyperthyroidism and ophthalmopathy. Study overall: Once the initial diagnosis was made, peripheral blood was obtained before any treatment.

TCR beta CDR3 sequences were amplified from RNA transcripts. When the TCR CDR3 underwent first-round RT-PCR, the HTBI primer set was used. TCRdb re-called the multiplex PCR reads through MiXCR, storing one row per CDR3 protein. This repertoire shows around 620,000 distinct CDR3 sequences, 11% to 15% found once; its top ten account for about 7%. The CDR3 contains 14 residues. Germline values: CDR1 DFQATT, CDR2 SNEGSKA (reference sequence). The V end lost 3 bases, the J end lost 3 bases, and 12 bases lay between the germline ends. The specimen sequenced was blood. The chain recombines TRBV20-1 with TRBJ1-5; D is ambiguous. The source of this sequence is a woman between 18 and 29 years old with Graves' ophthalmopathy. This CDR3 is CSASFSFTNQPQHF. In nucleotides, the CDR3 is TGCAGTGCTAGTTTTAGTTTCACCAATCAGCCCCAGCATTTT.